Here is one T cell receptor (beta chain) with its context. The length of the CDR3 is 14 residues. In germline, CDR1 is MDHEN, CDR2 SYDVKM. V gave up 6 bases and J gave up 5 bases, with 14 bases separating them. This entry is derived from a study of T cells in Graves' hyperthyroidism and ophthalmopathy. From RNA transcripts, TCR beta CDR3 regions were amplified. The study used the HTBI primer set for a first-round RT-PCR of the TCR CDR3. Each CDR3 protein gets one entry after TCRdb re-called the multiplex PCR reads with MiXCR. This sample yields about 400,000 distinct CDR3 sequences, of which around 14% are seen a single time; over 12% belongs to the top ten.

Sequencing was done on a sample of blood. The receptor was isolated from a woman in her late teens or twenties with Graves' hyperthyroidism. The chain recombines TRBV28 with TRBJ1-5, with no clear D. CDR3 protein: CASRKSGNYQPQHF. DNA of the CDR3: TGTGCCAGCAGAAAATCAGGAAACTATCAGCCCCAGCATTTT.